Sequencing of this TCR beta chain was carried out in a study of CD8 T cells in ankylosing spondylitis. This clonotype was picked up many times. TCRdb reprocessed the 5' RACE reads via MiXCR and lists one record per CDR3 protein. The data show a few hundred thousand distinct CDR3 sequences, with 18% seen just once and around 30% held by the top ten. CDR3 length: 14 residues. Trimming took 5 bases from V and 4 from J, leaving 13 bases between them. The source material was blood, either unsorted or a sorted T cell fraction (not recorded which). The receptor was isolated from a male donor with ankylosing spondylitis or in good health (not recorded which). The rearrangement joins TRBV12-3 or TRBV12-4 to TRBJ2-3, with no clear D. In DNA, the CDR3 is TGTGCCAGCAGTCCCCGAGTGGAACCAGATACGCAGTATTTT. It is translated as CASSPRVEPDTQYF.